Listed below are T cell receptor beta chains from one sample, sequenced in a study of regulatory T cells in long-lasting Graves disease. TCRdb recomputed calls from the multiplex PCR reads with MiXCR, one row per CDR3 protein. The sample lists around 360,000 distinct CDR3 sequences; about a sixth were seen once. These records were also assigned to another study, of T cells in Graves' hyperthyroidism and ophthalmopathy.

The material was peripheral blood mononuclear cells (PBMCs), obtained at new diagnosis, from a patient treated with antithyroid drugs. These TCRs come from a woman aged 18-35 years with Graves disease. Both conserved end residues are part of each CDR3. A D gene is named only where the DNA matches it firmly. Part of the rows lack a size; the others show once, few, many or a class for expanded clones.

j_call | v_call | clone_size | d_call | cdr3_nt | cdr3_aa
TRBJ2-2 | TRBV9 | many | TRBD2 | TGTGCCAGCAGCCTAAGTGGTAGCGGGAGGCTTGGGGAGCTGTTTTTT | CASSLSGSGRLGELFF
TRBJ2-7 | TRBV19 | . | . | TGTGCCAGTAGTATGGAGAACGAGCAGTACTTC | CASSMENEQYF
TRBJ2-3 | TRBV4-1 | . | TRBD2 | TGCGCCAGCAGCCCCGGACTAGTTTTTAGCACAGATACGCAGTATTTT | CASSPGLVFSTDTQYF
TRBJ2-1 | TRBV5-4 | . | TRBD2 | TGTGCCAGCAGCGAATTACTAGCGGGCTTATCCGATGAGCAGTTCTTC | CASSELLAGLSDEQFF
TRBJ2-3 | TRBV9 | many | . | TGTGCCAGCAGCGTAGACGGGGCCTCTAGCACAGATACGCAGTATTTT | CASSVDGASSTDTQYF
TRBJ2-1 | TRBV2 | many | . | TGTGCCAGCAGTGAAATGAGGGCAGACGTGCAGTTCTTC | CASSEMRADVQFF
TRBJ1-6 | TRBV2 | once | . | TGTGCCAGCATGGGGCCCAGAAATTCACCCCTCCACTTT | CASMGPRNSPLHF
TRBJ2-7 | TRBV6-2/TRBV6-3 | many | . | TGTGCCAGCAGTGTAGTAAGCGACGAGCAGTACTTC | CASSVVSDEQYF
TRBJ1-5 | TRBV20-1 | many | . | TGCAGTGCCCCGGGACAACCCAATCAGCCCCAGCATTTT | CSAPGQPNQPQHF
TRBJ2-1 | TRBV4-1 | few | . | TGCGCCAGCAGCCAACCAATACACGATGAGCAGTTCTTC | CASSQPIHDEQFF
TRBJ2-7 | TRBV15 | many | . | TGTGCCACCAGGACGACAGAAAACAACTACGAGCAGTACTTC | CATRTTENNYEQYF
TRBJ2-7 | TRBV20-1 | many | TRBD1 | TGCAGTGCTCAGCAGGGGGCCCCCGACGAGCAGTACTTC | CSAQQGAPDEQYF
TRBJ2-5 | TRBV11-2 | many | . | TGTGCCAGCAGCCCGACCTGGGGCGTCAGAGAGACCCAGTACTTC | CASSPTWGVRETQYF
TRBJ1-2 | TRBV3-1 | many | . | TGTGCCAGCAGTCACGGTGGCAGGGCCACCGGCTACACCTTC | CASSHGGRATGYTF
TRBJ2-3 | TRBV11-1 | many | . | TGTGCCAGCATGGGAGGATTTACGCAGTATTTT | CASMGGFTQYF
TRBJ1-2 | TRBV7-9 | few | . | TGTGCCAGCAGCTCACCGACCGACTTCTATGGCTACACCTTC | CASSSPTDFYGYTF
TRBJ2-3 | TRBV7-9 | . | . | TGTGCCAGCAGCTTAGGGACGGGGTACACAGATACGCAGTATTTT | CASSLGTGYTDTQYF
TRBJ1-1 | TRBV7-9 | many | . | TGTGCCAGCAGCCCCGGGGAGCAGAACACTGAAGCTTTCTTT | CASSPGEQNTEAFF
TRBJ2-7 | TRBV4-1 | . | . | TGCGCCAGCAGCCAAGATCGGACACTCTACGAGCAGTACTTC | CASSQDRTLYEQYF
TRBJ2-7 | TRBV10-3 | many | . | TGTGCCATCAGTGAGTCGAAGGGGGGTAGAAGTTACGAGCAGTACTTC | CAISESKGGRSYEQYF
TRBJ2-3 | TRBV3-1 | . | TRBD1 | TGTGCCAGCAGCCAAGAGCAGACAGGGCCCCCAGACACAGATACGCAGTATTTT | CASSQEQTGPPDTDTQYF
TRBJ2-5 | TRBV18 | many | . | TGTGCCAGCTCTGGGACGGAGTACCAAGAGACCCAGTACTTC | CASSGTEYQETQYF
TRBJ2-5 | TRBV11-2 | many | TRBD2 | TGTGCCAGCAGCTCCTTAGCGGGGGGAGGAGAGACCCAGTACTTC | CASSSLAGGGETQYF
TRBJ2-1 | TRBV28 | many | . | TGTGCCAGCAGTTCGGGAGCATTCTCCTACAATGAGCAGTTCTTC | CASSSGAFSYNEQFF